This T cell receptor (beta chain) was sequenced for a study of technical replicates of blood from a handful of donors. The CDR3 runs to 13 residues. The V gene lost 4 bases and the J gene lost 1 base, with 7 bases spanning the gap. Germline V lookup: CDR1 SGHAT, CDR2 FQNNGV. The assay was immunoSEQ multiplex PCR, and TCRdb's table has in-frame clones only and misses some. This table holds about 59,000 clones, 80% to 95% found once. The TCR sequence derives from a human donor in good health. Some clones in this sample may be carry-over from other donors' samples. The sequenced sample consisted of PBMCs. The chain joins TRBV11-2 to TRBJ2-5; possibly TRBD2 for D (6 bases). This CDR3 is CASSWGLQETQYF. CDR3 coding DNA: TGTGCCAGCAGCTGGGGACTCCAAGAGACCCAGTACTTC.